A single T cell receptor (beta chain) is shown here with its context. Method: immunoSEQ multiplex PCR; TCRdb's copy keeps in-frame clones and lacks some. The profile shows 90,000 to 100,000 clones, roughly 85% of them singletons. J lost 4 bases, V lost 0 bases, and 3 bases had no gene match. Germline assignment: CDR1 SGHRS and CDR2 YFSETQ. This CDR3 comprises 14 residues. This specimen belongs to a study of OX40 agonist ivuxolimab in advanced cancers. This chain connects TRBV5-1 to TRBJ1-1; 7 nucleotides match TRBD1. The source is an adult with an advanced solid tumor such as melanoma, head and neck, liver or kidney cancer. The input for sequencing was CD4+ or CD8+ T cells sorted from blood, taken in a trial of the OX40 agonist ivuxolimab. CDR3: CASSLGDRGTEAFF. The CDR3 DNA follows: TGCGCCAGCAGCTTGGGGGACAGAGGCACTGAAGCTTTCTTT.